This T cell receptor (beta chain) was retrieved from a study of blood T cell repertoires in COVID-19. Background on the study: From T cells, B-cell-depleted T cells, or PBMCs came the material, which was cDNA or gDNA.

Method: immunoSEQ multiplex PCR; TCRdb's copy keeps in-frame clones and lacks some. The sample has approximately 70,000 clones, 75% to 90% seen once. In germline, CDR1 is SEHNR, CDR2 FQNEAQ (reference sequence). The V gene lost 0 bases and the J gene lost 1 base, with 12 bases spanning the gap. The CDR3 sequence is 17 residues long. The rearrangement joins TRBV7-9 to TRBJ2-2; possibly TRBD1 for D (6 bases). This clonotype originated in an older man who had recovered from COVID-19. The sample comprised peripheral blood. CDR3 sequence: CASSLALGRGNTGELFF. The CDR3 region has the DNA TGTGCCAGCAGCTTAGCCCTCGGCAGGGGGAACACCGGGGAGCTGTTTTTT.